This T cell receptor (beta chain) was identified in a study of OX40 agonist ivuxolimab in advanced cancers. Across the whole study: As their treatment, patients were administered ivuxolimab, an agonistic anti-OX40 (CD134) antibody.

This CDR3 contains 15 residues. V lost 6 bases, J lost 1 base, and 4 bases stayed unmatched. Germline lookup yields CDR1 SNHLY and CDR2 FYNNEI. Some clones are missing from TCRdb's copy, which holds only in-frame ones; the method was immunoSEQ multiplex PCR. The table has about 91,000 clones, under 90% seen once; the top ten hold 1.5% to 2.5%. The timepoints at which blood was sampled were baseline, cycle 4 day 1, and cycle 7 day 1. In its sample, this clone was seen once. The sequence was obtained from an adult with an advanced solid tumor such as melanoma, head and neck, liver or kidney cancer. The chain uses TRBV2 and TRBJ2-3; 10 nucleotides line up with TRBD2. The source material was CD4+ or CD8+ T cells sorted from blood, sampled in a trial of the OX40 agonist ivuxolimab. CDR3 sequence: CASRLGLAGTDTQYF. CDR3 coding DNA: TGTGCCAGCAGACTCGGACTAGCGGGCACAGATACGCAGTATTTT.